What follows are 14 T cell receptor beta chains derived from one specimen sequenced in a study of T-cell reconstitution after alpha-beta-depleted transplantation in children. Preparation of the TCRbeta library was carried out with unique molecular identifiers. TCRdb analysed the PCR reads with MiXCR anew, one entry per CDR3 protein. In the table there are roughly 500,000 distinct CDR3 sequences, 30% to 35% of which are singletons. Sequenced material: PBMCs from the stem cell graft donor, taken from the stem cell graft. Every receptor here comes from a human donor who donated a stem cell graft to a child with aplastic anemia.

The V gene is TRBV12-3 or TRBV12-4, the J gene TRBJ1-3; D is uncertain. The V gene lost 6 bases and the J gene lost 4 bases, with 13 bases spanning the gap. This CDR3 region has 14 residues. The CDR3 is CASSENISGNTIYF. CDR3 sequence (DNA): TGTGCCAGCAGCGAGAACATATCGGGAAACACCATATATTTT.

V gene TRBV15 combines with J gene TRBJ1-5; TRBD1 agrees at 9 bases. J lost 9 bases, V lost 7 bases, and 13 bases had no gene match. Per the germline V gene, CDR1 is LNHNV and CDR2 is YYDKDF (reference sequence). This CDR3 region has 15 residues. CDR3 region: CATNTNRGLIGPQHF. DNA for the CDR3: TGTGCCACCAACACTAACAGGGGGCTTATAGGGCCCCAGCATTTT.

The J gene is TRBJ2-3, the V gene TRBV6-1; 8 bases are a match to TRBD1. CDR3 length: 15 residues. J lost 7 bases, V lost 6 bases, and 12 bases had no gene match. CDR1 and CDR2 from the germline V gene are MNHNS and SASEGT. CDR3 coding DNA: TGTGCCAGCAGCCCAGCCCACGGGACAGGATATACGCAGTATTTT. This sequence encodes CASSPAHGTGYTQYF.

This clonotype was counted only a few times. The chain has TRBV7-2 and TRBJ2-4; D is perhaps TRBD1 (6 bases). The germline CDR1 and CDR2 sequences are SGHTA and FQGNSA. The CDR3 consists of 14 residues. Trimming stripped 2 bases from V and 8 bases from J, with 13 bases between. The CDR3 reads CASSLTGRVDIQYF. The DNA for the CDR3 is TGTGCCAGCAGCTTAACAGGGAGAGTCGACATTCAGTACTTC.

This chain connects TRBV12-3 or TRBV12-4 to TRBJ2-5, with a possible D match to TRBD2 (6 bases). With 5 bases removed from V and 5 bases from J, the gap between germline ends came to 18 bases. The CDR3 totals 15 residues. CDR3 region: CASSLGTAPGETQYF. For the CDR3, the DNA is TGTGCCAGCAGTCTAGGGACTGCGCCAGGGGAGACCCAGTACTTC.

This clonotype turned up a few times. The chain recombines TRBV7-8 with TRBJ2-3, with 10 bases aligning to TRBD2. V was pared by 1 base and J by 3 bases, with 7 bases of the junction left unmatched. From germline, CDR1 is SGHVS and CDR2 FQNEAQ. CDR3 length: 17 amino acids. In nucleotides, the CDR3 is TGTGCCAGCAGCTTAGTAGGTCTAGCGGGAGTGACAGATACGCAGTATTTT. It is translated as CASSLVGLAGVTDTQYF.

The V call is TRBV4-3, the J call TRBJ2-7; 11 bases fit TRBD2. The V gene end was trimmed by 3 bases and the J gene end by 3 bases; junction bases not matched to a gene: 4. CDR1 and CDR2 from the germline V gene are LGHNA and YSLEER. The CDR3 runs to 15 residues. The CDR3 here is CASSHGLAGHYEQYF. CDR3 nucleotides: TGCGCCAGCAGCCACGGACTAGCGGGTCACTACGAGCAGTACTTC.

This chain joins TRBV10-3 and TRBJ2-2; unclear D gene. Germline CDR1 reads ENHRY; CDR2 reads SYGVKD. CDR3 length: 12 amino acids. Trimming cost V 4 bases and J 6 bases, with 6 bases left between them. CDR3: CAISGEAGELFF. The CDR3 bases are TGTGCCATCAGTGGGGAAGCCGGGGAGCTGTTTTTT.

In this sample, this clonotype turned up a few times. This rearrangement joins TRBV5-1 to TRBJ2-6; D gene ambiguous. The germline V and J ends were trimmed by 0 bases and 0 bases, with 7 bases remaining between them. Germline V CDR1 and CDR2: SGHRS, YFSETQ. This CDR3 region has 16 residues. For the CDR3, the DNA is TGCGCCAGCAGCTTGGACATTTTCTCTGGGGCCAACGTCCTGACTTTC. It is translated as CASSLDIFSGANVLTF.

This clonotype has just a few counts. The chain uses TRBV6-5 and TRBJ2-1; D may be TRBD1 (5 bases). Germline assignment: CDR1 MNHEY and CDR2 SVGAGI. V was clipped by 4 bases and J by 7 bases, with 11 bases between them. The CDR3 spans 13 residues. CDR3 nucleotide sequence: TGTGCCAGCAGTTCGAACAGGCGGAATGAGCAGTTCTTC. This translates into CASSSNRRNEQFF.

The CDR3 loop reads CATSRERGAYMNEQYF. The DNA for the CDR3 is TGTGCCACCAGCAGAGAAAGAGGGGCCTACATGAACGAGCAGTACTTC. This rearrangement joins TRBV15 to TRBJ2-7; D is possibly TRBD1 or TRBD2 (5 bases each). The CDR3 is 16 residues long. CDR1 and CDR2 (germline): LNHNV, YYDKDF (reference sequence). V was clipped by 0 bases and J by 5 bases, with 17 bases between them.

V is TRBV5-1 and J is TRBJ2-5, with D perhaps TRBD1 (5 bases). CDR3 length: 15 residues. From germline, CDR1 is SGHRS and CDR2 YFSETQ. The V and J ends lost 0 bases and 0 bases respectively, with 9 bases between them. The CDR3 spells CASSLVAGYQETQYF. The CDR3 coding sequence is TGCGCCAGCAGCTTGGTGGCAGGGTACCAAGAGACCCAGTACTTC.

The rearrangement uses TRBV5-1 and TRBJ2-3, with D uncertain. V shed 0 bases and J shed 2 bases, with 10 bases lying between them. Germline V gene sequence: CDR1 SGHRS, CDR2 YFSETQ. The CDR3 is 15 amino acids. CDR3 nucleotides: TGCGCCAGCAGCTTGGACTCCCCAAACACAGATACGCAGTATTTT. The encoded protein is CASSLDSPNTDTQYF.

The sample holds a few counts of this clonotype. The rearrangement uses TRBV6-6 and TRBJ2-3; no clear D. Germline CDR1 reads MNHNY; CDR2 reads SVGAGI (reference sequence). CDR3 length equals 12 residues. Trimming shortened V by 7 bases and J by 9 bases, and 14 bases separated the two germline ends. The chain's CDR3 is CASNYMMATQYF. CDR3 sequence (DNA): TGTGCCAGCAACTACATGATGGCAACGCAGTATTTT.